This T cell receptor (beta chain) derives from a study of CD8 T cells in Susac syndrome. About this clonotype itself: The antigen remains undetermined.

V lost 7 bases and J lost 5; bases outside the gene matches: 6. The CDR3 extends over 12 amino acids. Germline V lookup: CDR1 DFQATT, CDR2 SNEGSKA (reference sequence). Points from the study as a whole: The authors acknowledged that their TCR sequencing and HLA analysis involved a relatively small number of individuals.

Reverse transcription of roughly 0.5 to 1 ug RNA was carried out with random hexamers. TCRdb redid the calling of the immunoSEQ multiplex PCR reads with MiXCR, one entry per CDR3 protein. Of 150,000 to 160,000 distinct CDR3 sequences listed, 94% are singletons. The chain joins TRBV20-1 to TRBJ2-5, with TRBD2 matching 8 bases. The sequence was obtained from a human donor with multiple sclerosis. Sequencing was performed on CD8+ T cells from PBMCs. CDR3 sequence: CSGTSPRETQYF. The CDR3 DNA sequence: TGCAGTGGGACTAGCCCCCGGGAGACCCAGTACTTC.